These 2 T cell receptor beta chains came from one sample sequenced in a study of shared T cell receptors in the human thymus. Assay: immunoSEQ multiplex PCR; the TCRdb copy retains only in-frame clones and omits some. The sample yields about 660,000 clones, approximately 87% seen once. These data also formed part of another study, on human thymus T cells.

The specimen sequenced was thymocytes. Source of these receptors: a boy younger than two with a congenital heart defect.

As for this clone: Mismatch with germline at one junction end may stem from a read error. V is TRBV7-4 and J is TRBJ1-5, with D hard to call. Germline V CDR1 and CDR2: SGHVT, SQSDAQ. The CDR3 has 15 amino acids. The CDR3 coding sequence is TGTGCCAGCCCTCGGAGGGAATTTAGCAATCGGCCCCAGCATTTT. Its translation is CASPRREFSNRPQHF.

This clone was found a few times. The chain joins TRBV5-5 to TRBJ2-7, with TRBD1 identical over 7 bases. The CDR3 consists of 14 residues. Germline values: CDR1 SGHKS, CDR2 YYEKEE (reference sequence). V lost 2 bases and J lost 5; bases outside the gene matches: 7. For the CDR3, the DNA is TGTGCCAGCAGCTTCACAGGGGACGACCACGAGCAGTACTTC. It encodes CASSFTGDDHEQYF.